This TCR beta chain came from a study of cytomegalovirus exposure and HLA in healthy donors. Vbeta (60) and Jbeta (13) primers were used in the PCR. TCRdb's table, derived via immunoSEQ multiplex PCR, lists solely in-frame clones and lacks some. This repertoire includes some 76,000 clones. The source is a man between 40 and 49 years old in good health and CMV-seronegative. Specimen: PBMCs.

The CDR3 nucleotides read TGTGCCAGCAGCCTCGAGGGGGCCGCAGATACGCAGTATTTT. Translated: CASSLEGAADTQYF. The gene calls are TRBV9 and TRBJ2-3; 7 bases are shared with TRBD1. This CDR3 is 14 amino acids long. Trimming at V came to 4 bases and at J to 4 bases, leaving 6 bases not matched to a gene. In germline, CDR1 is SGDLS, CDR2 YYNGEE.